These 23 T cell receptor beta chains were sequenced from one sample in a study of blood T cell repertoires in COVID-19. The repertoire was sequenced with immunoSEQ multiplex PCR; TCRdb's copy has only in-frame clones and lacks some. Here the sample spans approximately 280,000 clones, about 85% being singletons. The sample consisted of PBMCs or T cells enriched from blood (not recorded which). These receptors all stem from a woman between 45 and 60 years old who had recovered from COVID-19.

The chain couples TRBV2 to TRBJ2-3, with D unresolved. The CDR3 has 11 amino acids. Trimming removed 6 bases at V and 2 bases at J, with 3 bases between. The V gene's germline CDR1 is SNHLY and CDR2 FYNNEI. CDR3: CASRATDTQYF. In DNA, the CDR3 is TGTGCCAGCAGGGCCACAGATACGCAGTATTTT.

Regarding this clone: A single base separates this from a much larger clone, so it may be a read error. This chain links TRBV5-6 with TRBJ2-7, with TRBD2 matching 7 bases. This CDR3 contains 14 residues. Germline lookup yields CDR1 SGHDT and CDR2 YYEEEE. The CDR3 protein is CVSSLGRGVSEQYF. The CDR3 nucleotides read TGTGTCAGCAGCTTAGGGAGGGGCGTCTCCGAGCAGTACTTC.

The sample holds one count of this clone. The chain uses TRBV5-4 and TRBJ2-7; 8 bases are shared with TRBD2. Germline V gives CDR1 SGHNT, CDR2 YYREEE (reference sequence). Trimming took 6 bases from V and 0 from J; bases not matched to a gene: 8. CDR3 length equals 15 residues. The CDR3, as DNA: TGTGCCAGCACCCGCCGGGGGGGGAGCTCCTACGAGCAGTACTTC. Translating gives CASTRRGGSSYEQYF.

The chain combines TRBV28 with TRBJ1-1, with a weak D call TRBD1 (5 bases). This CDR3 contains 16 residues. Germline assignment: CDR1 MDHEN and CDR2 SYDVKM. Trimming removed 4 bases from V and 0 bases from J, with 15 bases in between. In DNA form, the CDR3 reads TGTGCCAGCAGTTCCGGGACTGTCCTATTGAACACTGAAGCTTTCTTT. Amino acid sequence: CASSSGTVLLNTEAFF. The full variable domain, rest sourced from reference TRBV28 and TRBJ1-1, is DVKVTQSSRYLVKRTGEKVFLECVQDMDHENMFWYRQDPGLGLRLIYFSYDVKMKEKGDIPEGYSVSREKKERFSLILESASTNQTSMYLCASSSGTVLLNTEAFFGQGTRLTVV.

In its sample, this clone was seen once. The rearrangement joins TRBV20-1 to TRBJ2-2, with 11 bases fitting TRBD2. The CDR3 runs 15 residues. The V segment lost 3 bases and the J segment 7 bases; nucleotides outside the gene matches: 7. CDR1 DFQATT and CDR2 SNEGSKA come from the germline V gene (reference sequence). CDR3 protein: CSASLAGGRVGELFF. Here the CDR3 DNA reads TGCAGTGCTAGTCTAGCGGGGGGCAGGGTCGGGGAGCTGTTTTTT.

The rearrangement uses TRBV4-1 and TRBJ2-5; a possible D gene is TRBD1 (5 bases). Germline loops: CDR1 MGHRA, CDR2 YSYEKL. The CDR3 runs to 15 residues. The germline V and J ends were trimmed by 3 bases and 2 bases, with 13 bases remaining between them. CDR3 sequence reads: CASSQDDSRQETQYF. The CDR3 bases are TGCGCCAGCAGCCAGGATGACAGCAGACAAGAGACCCAGTACTTC.

This clone occurred once. The chain recombines TRBV5-1 with TRBJ2-1; no definite D call. The CDR3 covers 15 residues. Germline V lookup: CDR1 SGHRS, CDR2 YFSETQ. V lost 0 bases, J lost 0 bases, and 7 bases lay in between. CDR3 in amino acids: CASSLVRSSYNEQFF. The DNA for the CDR3 is TGCGCCAGCAGCTTGGTGCGTAGCTCCTACAATGAGCAGTTCTTC.

This chain connects TRBV7-2 to TRBJ1-1; 11 bases are a match to TRBD1. Germline CDR1 is SGHTA and CDR2 is FQGNSA. Germline trimming cut 3 bases from V and 7 bases from J; bases unmatched to any gene: 4. CDR3 length equals 14 residues. CDR3: CASSLSGTGGEAFF. The DNA of the CDR3 is TGTGCCAGCAGCTTGTCCGGGACAGGGGGTGAAGCTTTCTTT.

As DNA, the CDR3 is TGCGCCAGCAGCCAAGATAGGTCCCCCGGGGGCTATGGCTACACCTTC. Encoded protein: CASSQDRSPGGYGYTF. The chain employs TRBV4-1 and TRBJ1-2; D perhaps matches TRBD1 (5 bases). CDR3 size: 16 residues. Germline V gives CDR1 MGHRA, CDR2 YSYEKL. The ends were cut back, 0 bases at V and 4 bases at J, with 15 bases in the middle.

This clone has a count of ten or more. This sequence joins TRBV18 and TRBJ1-3, with D possibly being TRBD1 (6 bases). Germline CDR1 reads KGHSH; CDR2 reads LQKENI. The CDR3 is made up of 17 amino acids. V was trimmed by 2 bases and J by 0 bases, leaving 14 bases between them. CDR3 residues: CASSPTGTFVSGNTIYF. The CDR3 region has the DNA TGTGCCAGCTCACCAACCGGGACATTCGTCTCTGGAAACACCATATATTTT.

This clone was recorded once. The gene calls are TRBV5-5 and TRBJ2-7; possibly TRBD2 for D (5 bases). Germline V lookup: CDR1 SGHKS, CDR2 YYEKEE (reference sequence). This CDR3 has 12 amino acids. Trimming cost V 5 bases and J 6 bases, with 12 bases left between them. CDR3 sequence reads: CASRQDRGEQYF. CDR3 sequence (DNA): TGTGCCAGCAGACAAGACCGGGGCGAGCAGTACTTC.

The gene calls are TRBV15 and TRBJ1-2, with D hard to call. Germline loops: CDR1 LNHNV, CDR2 YYDKDF (reference sequence). The germline V and J ends were trimmed by 0 bases and 4 bases, with 12 bases remaining between them. CDR3 size: 15 residues. In DNA form, the CDR3 reads TGTGCCACCAGCAGAGATGGCATGGCGGCCTATGGCTACACCTTC. Translation gives CATSRDGMAAYGYTF. The full variable domain, in which reference TRBV15 and TRBJ1-2 provide the parts outside the CDR3, is DAMVIQNPRYQVTQFGKPVTLSCSQTLNHNVMYWYQQKSSQAPKLLFHYYDKDFNNEADTPDNFQSRRPNTSFCFLDIRSPGLGDTAMYLCATSRDGMAAYGYTFGSGTRLTVV.

J is TRBJ1-6 and V is TRBV18; D is ambiguous. The CDR3 runs to 14 residues. The germline V gene encodes CDR1 KGHSH and CDR2 LQKENI. Trimming removed 1 base from V and 8 bases from J, with 9 bases in between. CDR3 sequence reads: CASSPLPSDSPLHF. CDR3 bases: TGTGCCAGCTCACCACTCCCTTCGGATTCACCCCTCCACTTT.

The chain employs TRBV7-2 and TRBJ1-4, with D perhaps matching TRBD1 (6 bases). V was shortened by 1 base and J by 4 bases, with 16 bases between the two germline ends. CDR1 SGHTA and CDR2 FQGNSA come from the germline V gene. The CDR3 has 17 residues. The CDR3 loop is CASSLGRARGGNEKLFF. The CDR3 DNA reads TGTGCCAGCAGCTTAGGCAGGGCGAGAGGGGGTAATGAAAAACTGTTTTTT.

The chain joins TRBV2 to TRBJ1-2, with D uncertain. The CDR3 is made up of 13 amino acids. The germline V and J ends were trimmed by 4 bases and 11 bases, with 17 bases remaining between them. Germline CDR1 SNHLY, CDR2 FYNNEI. The CDR3 bases are TGTGCCAGCAGTGTTTTTCCGGGATTTTCTTACACCTTC. Amino acid sequence: CASSVFPGFSYTF.

J is TRBJ1-4 and V is TRBV7-9; D ambiguous. This CDR3 comprises 12 residues. Trimming took off 5 bases at V and 8 bases at J, with 9 bases between the two ends. Germline V gene data show CDR1 as SEHNR and CDR2 as FQNEAQ (reference sequence). CDR3 DNA: TGTGCCAGCAGCGCTGTCCGGGAAAAACTGTTTTTT. It yields the protein CASSAVREKLFF.

The chain recombines TRBV19 with TRBJ1-3; TRBD1 is a possible D gene (6 bases). This CDR3 contains 16 residues. Germline V CDR1 and CDR2: LNHDA, SQIVND (reference sequence). V was cut by 6 bases and J by 0 bases, with 15 bases left in between. CDR3 bases: TGTGCCAGTAGGCCAACAGGGATCAGCTCTGGAAACACCATATATTTT. Translating it yields CASRPTGISSGNTIYF. The variable domain in full, with the rest retrieved from reference TRBV19 and TRBJ1-3, is DGGITQSPKYLFRKEGQNVTLSCEQNLNHDAMYWYRQDPGQGLRLIYYSQIVNDFQKGDIAEGYSVSREKKESFPLTVTSAQKNPTAFYLCASRPTGISSGNTIYFGEGSWLTVV.

V and J are TRBV2 and TRBJ2-3; TRBD2 agrees at 9 bases. V lost 4 bases, J lost 7 bases, and 9 bases stayed unmatched. CDR3 length equals 15 residues. Germline CDR1 SNHLY, CDR2 FYNNEI. The chain's CDR3 is CASSGPASGANTQYF. CDR3 nucleotides: TGTGCCAGCAGTGGACCGGCTAGCGGGGCAAATACGCAGTATTTT.

The rearrangement links TRBV10-2 to TRBJ1-1; TRBD1 agrees at 8 bases. CDR3 length: 15 residues. The trim removed 3 bases at V and 2 bases at J, leaving 5 bases unmatched. Germline V gives CDR1 WSHSY, CDR2 SAAADI. For the CDR3, the DNA is TGCGCCAGCAGTGACCGGGGACAGGCTAACACTGAAGCTTTCTTT. It encodes CASSDRGQANTEAFF.

The rearrangement uses TRBV20-1 and TRBJ2-3; no clear D. This CDR3 contains 11 residues. Germline CDR1 reads DFQATT; CDR2 reads SNEGSKA (reference sequence). Trimming shortened V by 2 bases and J by 2 bases, and 2 bases separated the two germline ends. CDR3 residues: CSARLTDTQYF. For the CDR3, the DNA is TGCAGTGCTAGACTCACAGATACGCAGTATTTT.

The DNA for the CDR3 is TGTGCCAGCAGCGTAGATCTCCAGGGCCAAGCTTTCTTT. Translated, it gives CASSVDLQGQAFF. The chain links TRBV9 to TRBJ1-1; tentative D call: TRBD1 (5 bases). CDR3 length: 13 amino acids. Germline CDR1 is SGDLS and CDR2 is YYNGEE. V was cut by 0 bases and J by 9 bases, with 12 bases left in between.

In regard to this clone: At one of its ends the junction is not consistent with the germline gene, which may arise from a read error. This chain connects TRBV6-5 to TRBJ1-1; possible D gene TRBD1, 5 bases. The CDR3 totals 13 residues. The germline V gene encodes CDR1 MNHEY and CDR2 SVGAGI. CDR3 bases: TGTGCCAGCAGCTACTCGACAGTGACTGAAGCTTTCTTT. Translating gives CASSYSTVTEAFF.

The chain joins TRBV7-9 to TRBJ2-5; D is unresolved. V was shortened by 11 bases and J by 1 base, with 8 bases between the two germline ends. The germline CDR1 and CDR2 sequences are SEHNR and FQNEAQ (reference sequence). The CDR3 sequence is 11 residues long. The CDR3 region has the DNA TGTGCCGGCCAGATCCAAGAGACCCAGTACTTC. Protein product: CAGQIQETQYF.